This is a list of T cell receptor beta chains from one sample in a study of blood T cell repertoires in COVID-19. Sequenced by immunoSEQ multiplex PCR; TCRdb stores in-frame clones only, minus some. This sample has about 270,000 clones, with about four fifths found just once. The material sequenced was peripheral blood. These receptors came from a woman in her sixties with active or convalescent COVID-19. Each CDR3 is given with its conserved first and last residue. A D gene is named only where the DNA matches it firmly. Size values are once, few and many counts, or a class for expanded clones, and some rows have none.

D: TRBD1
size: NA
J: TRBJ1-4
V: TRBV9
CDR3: CASSVNRDRGNEKLFF
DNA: TGTGCCAGCAGCGTAAACCGGGACAGGGGCAATGAAAAACTGTTTTTT

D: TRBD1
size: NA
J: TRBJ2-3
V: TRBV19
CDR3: CASRRQGSTDTQYF
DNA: TGTGCCAGTAGGCGACAGGGGAGCACAGATACGCAGTATTTT

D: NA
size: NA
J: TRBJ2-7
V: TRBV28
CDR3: CASSLGDNYSYEQYF
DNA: TGTGCCAGCAGTTTGGGAGACAATTACTCCTACGAGCAGTACTTC

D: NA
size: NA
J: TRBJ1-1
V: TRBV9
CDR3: CASSPQGPANTEAFF
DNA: TGTGCCAGCAGCCCTCAGGGGCCAGCCAACACTGAAGCTTTCTTT

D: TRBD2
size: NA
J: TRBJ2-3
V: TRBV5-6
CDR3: CASSRTSGGRSTDTQYF
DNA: TGTGCCAGCAGCAGGACTAGCGGGGGGCGTAGCACAGATACGCAGTATTTT

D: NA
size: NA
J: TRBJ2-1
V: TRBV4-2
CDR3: CASSQERRNNEQFF
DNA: TGTGCCAGCAGCCAAGAGCGCAGGAACAATGAGCAGTTCTTC

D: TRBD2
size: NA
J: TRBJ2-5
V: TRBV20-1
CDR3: CSAGRGETQYF
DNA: TGCAGCGCGGGGAGGGGAGAGACCCAGTACTTC

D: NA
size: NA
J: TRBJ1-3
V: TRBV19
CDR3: CASSILAGSGNTIYF
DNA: TGTGCCAGTAGTATCCTGGCGGGGTCTGGAAACACCATATATTTT

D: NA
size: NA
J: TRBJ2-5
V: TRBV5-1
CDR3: CASSFRTGDQETQYF
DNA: TGCGCCAGCAGCTTCCGTACGGGGGACCAAGAGACCCAGTACTTC

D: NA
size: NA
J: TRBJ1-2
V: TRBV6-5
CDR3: CASRATGSGYGYTF
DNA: TGTGCCAGCAGGGCAACAGGGTCCGGCTATGGCTACACCTTC

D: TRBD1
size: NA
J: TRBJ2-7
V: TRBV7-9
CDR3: CASSLGQVRREQYF
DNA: TGTGCCAGCAGCCTGGGACAGGTCCGTCGGGAGCAGTACTTC

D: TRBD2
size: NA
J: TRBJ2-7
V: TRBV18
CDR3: CASSLTYLWTRDEQYF
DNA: TGTGCCAGCTCACTTACTTACCTCTGGACTAGGGACGAGCAGTACTTC

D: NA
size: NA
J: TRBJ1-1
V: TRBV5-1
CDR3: CASSPTGGEGTEAFF
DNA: TGCGCCAGCAGTCCCACCGGGGGGGAGGGCACTGAAGCTTTCTTT

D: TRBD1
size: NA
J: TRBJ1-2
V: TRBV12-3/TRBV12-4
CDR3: CASRSGGNYGYTF
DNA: TGTGCCAGCAGGTCAGGGGGGAACTATGGCTACACCTTC

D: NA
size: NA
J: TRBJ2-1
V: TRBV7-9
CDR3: CASSQQTPSYEQFF
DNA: TGTGCCAGCAGTCAACAAACACCTAGCTATGAGCAGTTCTTC

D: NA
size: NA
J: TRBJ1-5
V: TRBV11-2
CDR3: CASSLDGRGGNQPQHF
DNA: TGTGCCAGCAGCTTAGACGGACGGGGGGGCAATCAGCCCCAGCATTTT

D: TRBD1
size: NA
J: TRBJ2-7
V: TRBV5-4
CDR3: CASSSRDSSYEQYF
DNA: TGTGCCAGCAGCTCTCGGGACAGCTCCTACGAGCAGTACTTC

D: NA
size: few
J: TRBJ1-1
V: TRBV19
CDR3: CASSSPKGHQNTEAFF
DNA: TGTGCCAGTAGCAGCCCCAAGGGACACCAGAACACTGAAGCTTTCTTT

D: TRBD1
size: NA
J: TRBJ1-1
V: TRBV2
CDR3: CASTGQGATEAFF
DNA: TGTGCCAGCACCGGACAGGGGGCCACTGAAGCTTTCTTT

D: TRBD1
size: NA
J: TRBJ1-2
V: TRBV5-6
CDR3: CASSLVQGTGGYTF
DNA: TGTGCCAGCAGCTTGGTACAGGGGACAGGGGGCTACACCTTC

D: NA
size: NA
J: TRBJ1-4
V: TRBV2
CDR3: CASSDPAGASEKLFF
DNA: TGTGCCAGCAGTGATCCAGCAGGGGCTTCTGAAAAACTGTTTTTT

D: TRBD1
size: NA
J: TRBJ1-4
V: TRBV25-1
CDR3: CASSEQQGTNEKLFF
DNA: TGTGCCAGCAGTGAACAACAGGGGACTAATGAAAAACTGTTTTTT

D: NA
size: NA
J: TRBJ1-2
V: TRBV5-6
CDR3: CASSFGLNYGYTF
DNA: TGTGCCAGCAGCTTCGGACTTAACTATGGCTACACCTTC

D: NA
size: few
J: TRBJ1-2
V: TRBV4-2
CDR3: CASSQGQLGDYGYTF
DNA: TGTGCCAGCAGCCAGGGACAACTTGGGGACTATGGCTACACCTTC

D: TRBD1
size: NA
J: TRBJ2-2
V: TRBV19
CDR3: CASSDRDRVNTGELFF
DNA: TGTGCCAGTAGTGACCGGGACAGGGTCAACACCGGGGAGCTGTTTTTT

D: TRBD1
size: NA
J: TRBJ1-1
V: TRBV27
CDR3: CASSPRQGGNTEAFF
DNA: TGTGCCAGCAGTCCAAGACAGGGGGGGAACACTGAAGCTTTCTTT

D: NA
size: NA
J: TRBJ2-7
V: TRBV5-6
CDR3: CASSWTGGTYEQYF
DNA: TGTGCCAGCAGCTGGACCGGCGGGACCTACGAGCAGTACTTC

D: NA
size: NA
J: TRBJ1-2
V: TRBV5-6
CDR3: CASSPGGGGYGYTF
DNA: TGTGCCAGCAGCCCCGGGGGGGGTGGGTATGGCTACACCTTC

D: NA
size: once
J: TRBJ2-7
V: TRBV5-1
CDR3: CASSLVSLGAYEQYF
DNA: TGCGCCAGCAGCTTGGTCAGCTTAGGGGCCTACGAGCAGTACTTC

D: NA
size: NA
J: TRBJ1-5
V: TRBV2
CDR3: CASHLGGTVNQPQHF
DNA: TGTGCCAGCCACCTCGGGGGGACCGTGAATCAGCCCCAGCATTTT

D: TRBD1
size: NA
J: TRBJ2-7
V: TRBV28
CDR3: CASRSRTGISYEQYF
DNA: TGTGCCAGCAGGTCACGGACAGGGATCTCCTACGAGCAGTACTTC

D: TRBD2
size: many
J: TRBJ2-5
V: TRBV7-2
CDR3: CASSQLAGAQETQYF
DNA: TGTGCCAGCAGCCAACTAGCGGGGGCGCAAGAGACCCAGTACTTC

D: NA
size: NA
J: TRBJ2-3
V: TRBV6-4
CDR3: CASSKFSTDTQYF
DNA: TGTGCCAGCAGTAAATTCAGTACAGATACGCAGTATTTT

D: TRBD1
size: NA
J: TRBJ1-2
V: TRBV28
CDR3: CASSLVTGGVAHGYTF
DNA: TGTGCCAGCAGTTTAGTGACAGGGGGCGTCGCTCATGGCTACACCTTC

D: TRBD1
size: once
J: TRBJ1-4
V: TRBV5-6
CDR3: CASSAGQNNEKLFF
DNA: TGTGCCAGCAGCGCGGGACAGAATAATGAAAAACTGTTTTTT

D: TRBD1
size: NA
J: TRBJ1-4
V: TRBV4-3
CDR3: CASSQDRVTTGEVGEKLFF
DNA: TGCGCCAGCAGCCAAGATCGTGTGACGACAGGGGAAGTAGGTGAAAAACTGTTTTTT

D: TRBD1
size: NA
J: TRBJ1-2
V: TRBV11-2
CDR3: CASSEGQAGAF
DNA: TGTGCCAGCAGCGAAGGACAGGCGGGCGCCTTC

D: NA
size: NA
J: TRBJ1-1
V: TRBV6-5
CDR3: CASSYRNTEAFF
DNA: TGTGCCAGCAGTTACCGGAACACTGAAGCTTTCTTT

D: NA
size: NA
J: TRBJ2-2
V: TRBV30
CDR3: CAWRGDSNTGELFF
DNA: TGTGCCTGGAGGGGTGACTCGAACACCGGGGAGCTGTTTTTT

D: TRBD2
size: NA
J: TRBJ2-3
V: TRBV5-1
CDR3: CASSGSGLVADTQYF
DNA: TGCGCCAGCAGCGGCTCGGGACTAGTCGCAGATACGCAGTATTTT